This TCR beta chain was retrieved from a study of cytomegalovirus exposure and HLA in healthy donors. Whole-study results and caveats: Data from an earlier analysis indicated that most TCR beta V segments were productive either about 87% or about 30% of the time.

Germline V lookup: CDR1 LNHDA, CDR2 SQIVND (reference sequence). V was shortened by 1 base and J by 2 bases, with 8 bases between the two germline ends. The CDR3 covers 15 residues. The primer mix had 60 Vbeta and 13 Jbeta primers. Only in-frame clones appear in the TCRdb table, and some are missing; sequencing was by immunoSEQ multiplex PCR. The sample lists roughly 200,000 clones; about 85% were seen once. Concerning this clone itself: What it binds is not known.

The chain is built from TRBV19 and TRBJ2-2; D remains ambiguous. Sequenced: PBMCs. This TCR was recovered from a boy aged 2 to 9 in good health and CMV-seronegative. The CDR3 loop is CASSIVSQNTGELFF. CDR3 DNA: TGTGCCAGTAGTATAGTAAGCCAAAACACCGGGGAGCTGTTTTTT. The full variable domain, in which reference TRBV19 and TRBJ2-2 provide the parts outside the CDR3, is DGGITQSPKYLFRKEGQNVTLSCEQNLNHDAMYWYRQDPGQGLRLIYYSQIVNDFQKGDIAEGYSVSREKKESFPLTVTSAQKNPTAFYLCASSIVSQNTGELFFGEGSRLTVL.